The 27 T cell receptor beta chains below come from one sample, sequenced in a study of blood T cell repertoires in COVID-19. The data were produced by immunoSEQ multiplex PCR, yet TCRdb's version contains in-frame clones alone and is incomplete. The sample lists fewer than 200,000 clones, about 85% seen once, with roughly a fifth in the top ten. The sequencing input was peripheral blood. All receptors derive from a man in his 60s with active or convalescent COVID-19.

V usage is TRBV30 and J usage is TRBJ2-3; D unclear. With 2 bases removed from V and 2 bases from J, the gap between germline ends came to 14 bases. Germline V CDR1 and CDR2: GTSNPN, SVGIG (reference sequence). CDR3 size: 15 residues. CDR3 sequence reads: CAWSRSVALTDTQYF. CDR3 nucleotides: TGTGCCTGGAGTAGGAGTGTGGCACTCACAGATACGCAGTATTTT.

The V call is TRBV5-1, the J call TRBJ2-7; TRBD2 is a possible D gene (5 bases). This CDR3 spans 13 amino acids. The V gene's germline CDR1 is SGHRS and CDR2 YFSETQ. V lost 5 bases and J lost 2, with 11 bases in between. CDR3 sequence reads: CASRGSSPYEQYF. The CDR3 region has the DNA TGCGCCAGCAGGGGGAGCTCCCCCTACGAGCAGTACTTC.

The genes are TRBV19 and TRBJ1-5, with a weak D call TRBD1 (6 bases). This CDR3 contains 13 residues. Trimming took 4 bases from V and 7 from J, leaving 11 bases between them. Per the germline V gene, CDR1 is LNHDA and CDR2 is SQIVND (reference sequence). The CDR3 reads CASSRGGQQPQHF. DNA for the CDR3: TGTGCCAGTAGTAGAGGGGGACAACAGCCCCAGCATTTT.

V usage is TRBV7-7 and J usage is TRBJ2-5; D might be TRBD2 (5 bases). V shed 1 base and J shed 4 bases, with 10 bases lying between them. Germline values: CDR1 SSHAT, CDR2 FNYEAQ (reference sequence). The CDR3 covers 14 residues. The CDR3, as DNA: TGTGCCAGCAGCTTAGGGGCGGGCGGAGAGACCCAGTACTTC. Its translation: CASSLGAGGETQYF.

The V gene is TRBV29-1, the J gene TRBJ1-1, with 7 bases matching TRBD1. The V segment lost 7 bases and the J segment 0 bases; nucleotides outside the gene matches: 11. In germline, CDR1 is SQVTM, CDR2 ANQGSEA. This CDR3 has 15 amino acids. The CDR3 coding sequence is TGCAGCGGTGATACCGGGACAGAGATGAACACTGAAGCTTTCTTT. Protein sequence: CSGDTGTEMNTEAFF.

The rearrangement uses TRBV7-2 and TRBJ2-3, with a possible D match to TRBD2 (5 bases). V was clipped by 1 base and J by 3 bases, with 14 bases between them. Germline CDR1 and CDR2: SGHTA and FQGNSA. This CDR3 is 16 amino acids long. CDR3 protein: CASSLEVTIQTDTQYF. CDR3 DNA: TGTGCCAGCAGCTTAGAGGTGACTATACAGACAGATACGCAGTATTTT.

The genes are TRBV5-1 and TRBJ1-6; no clear D. Germline V CDR1 and CDR2: SGHRS, YFSETQ. Trimming took 0 bases from V and 7 from J, leaving 8 bases between them. The CDR3 is 14 amino acids. The CDR3 loop is CASSLDTMNSPLHF. CDR3 sequence (DNA): TGCGCCAGCAGCTTGGACACCATGAATTCACCCCTCCACTTT.

This clone was observed a single time. The V gene is TRBV21-1, the J gene TRBJ2-3; the table's D gene call, TRBD1, was not cross checked with the DNA. TRBV21-1 corresponds to a pseudogene. This CDR3 contains 16 residues. The CDR3 nucleotides read TGTGCCAGCAGCAAAAGTCCGGGACAGGGACGAGATACGCAGTATTTT. This sequence encodes CASSKSPGQGRDTQYF.

The chain combines TRBV29-1 with TRBJ2-3; weak D call: TRBD1 (6 bases). Trimming removed 6 bases at V and 5 bases at J, with 18 bases between. In germline, CDR1 is SQVTM, CDR2 ANQGSEA. The CDR3 has 14 residues. The CDR3 reads CSVGTTGFVDTQYF. In nucleotides, the CDR3 is TGCAGCGTGGGCACGACAGGATTCGTAGATACGCAGTATTTT.

V gene TRBV18 combines with J gene TRBJ2-7; 7 bases align to TRBD1. This CDR3 has 15 amino acids. The V segment lost 2 bases and the J segment 5 bases; nucleotides outside the gene matches: 9. CDR1 KGHSH and CDR2 LQKENI come from the germline V gene. The CDR3 DNA reads as TGTGCCAGCTCACCAGGAGAGGGGGCGCAGGACGAGCAGTACTTC. It translates to CASSPGEGAQDEQYF.

For the CDR3, the DNA is TGTGCCAGCAGCCAAGATGGGGGGGCCCTCTATGGCTACACCTTC. It specifies CASSQDGGALYGYTF. The chain carries TRBV3-1 (or the pseudogene TRBV3-2) and TRBJ1-2; a possible D gene is TRBD1 (6 bases). CDR1 is LGHDT and CDR2 is YNNKEL in the germline V gene (reference sequence). The CDR3 covers 15 residues. V was shortened by 0 bases and J by 4 bases, with 12 bases between the two germline ends.

The chain uses TRBV18 and TRBJ2-1; TRBD2 is a possible D gene (6 bases). Germline V gives CDR1 KGHSH, CDR2 LQKENI. V lost 4 bases, J lost 10 bases, and 17 bases lay in between. The length of the CDR3 is 14 residues. CDR3: CASSRTREQGEQFF. In nucleotides, the CDR3 is TGTGCCAGCTCACGTACACGGGAGCAGGGAGAGCAGTTCTTC.

The CDR3 coding sequence is TGTGCCAGCAGCTTAGCTGACAGTGGCGGCTACACCTTC. Protein product: CASSLADSGGYTF. The rearrangement links TRBV7-9 to TRBJ1-2; D may be TRBD1 (5 bases). CDR1 is SEHNR, CDR2 FQNEAQ, per germline (reference sequence). With 0 bases removed from V and 8 bases from J, the gap between germline ends came to 10 bases. The CDR3 contains 13 residues.

The chain joins TRBV23-1 to TRBJ2-7, with a possible D match to TRBD2 (6 bases). TRBV23-1 is known as an ORF, though its function is uncertain. The CDR3 is 12 amino acids. The CDR3 sequence is CDPGEVWYEQYF. Here the CDR3 DNA reads TGCGACCCGGGGGAGGTTTGGTACGAGCAGTACTTC.

Only one count was recorded for this clone. The junction and the germline gene differ at one end; a read error may be behind it. The chain recombines TRBV10-3 with TRBJ2-3, with 8 positions matching TRBD1. Germline CDR1 reads ENHRY; CDR2 reads SYGVKD. The CDR3 length is 15 residues. Here the CDR3 reads CATSGRTGKSDTQYF. CDR3 coding DNA: TGTGCCACCAGTGGGCGGACAGGGAAGTCAGATACGCAGTATTTT.

This clone came up a few times. The J gene is TRBJ2-7, the V gene TRBV5-4, with a weak D call TRBD2 (5 bases). Germline V gives CDR1 SGHNT, CDR2 YYREEE (reference sequence). Trimming cost V 5 bases and J 2 bases, with 17 bases left between them. The CDR3 is 15 residues long. The CDR3 loop reads CASRDGDRGAYEQYF. Here the CDR3 DNA reads TGTGCCAGCAGGGATGGAGATCGGGGAGCCTACGAGCAGTACTTC.

V is TRBV5-1 and J is TRBJ2-5; D unclear. The CDR3 spans 15 residues. V dropped 2 bases and J dropped 2 bases, with 13 bases sitting between them. Germline values: CDR1 SGHRS, CDR2 YFSETQ. In nucleotides, the CDR3 is TGCGCCAGCAGCTTTCAAGGAGTAAAACAAGAGACCCAGTACTTC. This encodes CASSFQGVKQETQYF.

This rearrangement joins TRBV7-3 to TRBJ1-2, with D perhaps TRBD1 (6 bases). Trimming left V 2 bases short and J 8 bases short, with 12 bases between. The germline V gene encodes CDR1 SGHTA and CDR2 FQGTGA. The CDR3 loop spans 13 amino acids. The CDR3 reads CASSLAPGEGYTF. CDR3 DNA: TGTGCCAGCAGCTTAGCCCCAGGGGAAGGCTACACCTTC. Full variable domain (remainder filled in from reference TRBV7-3 and TRBJ1-2): GAGVSQTPSNKVTEKGKYVELRCDPISGHTALYWYRQSLGQGPEFLIYFQGTGAADDSGLPNDRFFAVRPEGSVSTLKIQRTERGDSAVYLCASSLAPGEGYTFGSGTRLTVV.

The chain has TRBV5-5 and TRBJ1-6, with 7 bases identical to TRBD1. Trimming at V came to 3 bases and at J to 4 bases, leaving 4 bases not matched to a gene. This CDR3 comprises 15 residues. Per germline, CDR1 SGHKS and CDR2 YYEKEE (reference sequence). For the CDR3, the DNA is TGTGCCAGCAGCTACGGGGACAGATATAATTCACCCCTCCACTTT. It translates to CASSYGDRYNSPLHF.

The J gene is TRBJ2-7, the V gene TRBV4-1; D is unclear. The length of the CDR3 is 14 residues. The germline V gene has CDR1 MGHRA and CDR2 YSYEKL. V lost 1 base to trimming and J lost 1 base, with 8 bases between them. The CDR3 loop is CASSQVSISYEQYF. CDR3 bases: TGCGCCAGCAGCCAAGTATCTATATCCTACGAGCAGTACTTC.

The rearrangement joins TRBV29-1 to TRBJ1-2; 7 bases align to TRBD1. This CDR3 comprises 12 residues. The V gene's germline CDR1 is SQVTM and CDR2 ANQGSEA. With 5 bases clipped from V and 4 bases from J, the junction kept 4 bases outside the gene matches. CDR3 coding DNA: TGCAGCGTTAGGGGGGACAGCTATGGCTACACCTTC. This codes for CSVRGDSYGYTF.

Written as DNA, the CDR3 is TGTGCCAGTAGTATCGATCAAAGAGCCGGTCCCACCGGGGAGCTGTTTTTT. Translation gives CASSIDQRAGPTGELFF. The gene calls are TRBV19 and TRBJ2-2; unclear D gene. The CDR3 contains 17 residues. Germline assignment: CDR1 LNHDA and CDR2 SQIVND (reference sequence). V shed 3 bases and J shed 4 bases, with 18 bases lying between them.

The chain joins TRBV7-2 to TRBJ1-4, with TRBD1 matching over 8 bases. Germline trimming cut 2 bases from V and 5 bases from J; bases unmatched to any gene: 4. The CDR3 has 15 amino acids. Per the germline V gene, CDR1 is SGHTA and CDR2 is FQGNSA. The CDR3 region has the DNA TGTGCCAGCAGCTTATGGTCAGGGGGCAATGAAAAACTGTTTTTT. This gives the protein CASSLWSGGNEKLFF.

The rearrangement links TRBV9 to TRBJ2-3; D is perhaps TRBD2 (7 bases). The V gene's germline CDR1 is SGDLS and CDR2 YYNGEE. The V and J ends lost 0 bases and 0 bases respectively, with 8 bases between them. CDR3 length equals 15 residues. Here the CDR3 reads CASSVEGGSTDTQYF. In nucleotides, the CDR3 is TGTGCCAGCAGCGTAGAGGGGGGGAGCACAGATACGCAGTATTTT.

The count of this clone is one. The chain combines TRBV4-2 with TRBJ2-5, with TRBD1 matching 7 bases. Trimming at V came to 3 bases and at J to 5 bases, leaving 3 bases not matched to a gene. CDR3 length equals 13 residues. Per the germline V gene, CDR1 is LGHNA and CDR2 is YNFKEQ. In nucleotides, the CDR3 is TGTGCCAGCAGCCAGGGACAGAAGGAGACCCAGTACTTC. Its translation is CASSQGQKETQYF.

The rearrangement links TRBV3-1 (or the pseudogene TRBV3-2) to TRBJ1-6; 9 bases line up with TRBD1. The CDR3 loop spans 15 amino acids. In germline, CDR1 is LGHDT, CDR2 YNNKEL (reference sequence). The V segment lost 1 base and the J segment 14 bases; nucleotides outside the gene matches: 9. DNA for the CDR3: TGTGCCAGCAGCCAAGGAAGGGACAGGGCTCGGGCCCTCCACTTT. As protein: CASSQGRDRARALHF.

The CDR3 sequence: CASSQDGGTSGEPTDTQYF. CDR3 sequence (DNA): TGTGCCAGCAGCCAAGATGGAGGGACTAGCGGGGAGCCCACAGATACGCAGTATTTT. The chain recombines TRBV4-2 with TRBJ2-3; 13 bases match TRBD2. The germline V gene encodes CDR1 LGHNA and CDR2 YNFKEQ. V shed 0 bases and J 2 bases; nucleotides not matched to a gene: 8. CDR3 size: 19 residues.